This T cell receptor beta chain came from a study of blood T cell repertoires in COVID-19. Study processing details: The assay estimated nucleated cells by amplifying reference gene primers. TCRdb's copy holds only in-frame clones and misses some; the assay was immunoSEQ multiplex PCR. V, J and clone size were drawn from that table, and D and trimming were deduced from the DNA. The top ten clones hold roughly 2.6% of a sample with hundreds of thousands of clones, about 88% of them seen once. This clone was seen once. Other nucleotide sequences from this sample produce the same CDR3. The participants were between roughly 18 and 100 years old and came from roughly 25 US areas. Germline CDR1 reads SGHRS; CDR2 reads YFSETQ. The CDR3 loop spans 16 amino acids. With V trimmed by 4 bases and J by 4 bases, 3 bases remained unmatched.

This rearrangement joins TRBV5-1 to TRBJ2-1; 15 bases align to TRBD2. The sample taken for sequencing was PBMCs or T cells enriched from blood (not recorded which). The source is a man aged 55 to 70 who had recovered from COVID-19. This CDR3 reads CASSVGLAGGYNEQFF. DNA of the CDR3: TGCGCCAGCAGCGTGGGACTAGCGGGGGGATACAATGAGCAGTTCTTC. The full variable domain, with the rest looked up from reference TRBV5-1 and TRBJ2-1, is KAGVTQTPRYLIKTRGQQVTLSCSPISGHRSVSWYQQTPGQGLQFLFEYFSETQRNKGNFPGRFSGRQFSNSRSEMNVSTLELGDSALYLCASSVGLAGGYNEQFFGPGTRLTVL.